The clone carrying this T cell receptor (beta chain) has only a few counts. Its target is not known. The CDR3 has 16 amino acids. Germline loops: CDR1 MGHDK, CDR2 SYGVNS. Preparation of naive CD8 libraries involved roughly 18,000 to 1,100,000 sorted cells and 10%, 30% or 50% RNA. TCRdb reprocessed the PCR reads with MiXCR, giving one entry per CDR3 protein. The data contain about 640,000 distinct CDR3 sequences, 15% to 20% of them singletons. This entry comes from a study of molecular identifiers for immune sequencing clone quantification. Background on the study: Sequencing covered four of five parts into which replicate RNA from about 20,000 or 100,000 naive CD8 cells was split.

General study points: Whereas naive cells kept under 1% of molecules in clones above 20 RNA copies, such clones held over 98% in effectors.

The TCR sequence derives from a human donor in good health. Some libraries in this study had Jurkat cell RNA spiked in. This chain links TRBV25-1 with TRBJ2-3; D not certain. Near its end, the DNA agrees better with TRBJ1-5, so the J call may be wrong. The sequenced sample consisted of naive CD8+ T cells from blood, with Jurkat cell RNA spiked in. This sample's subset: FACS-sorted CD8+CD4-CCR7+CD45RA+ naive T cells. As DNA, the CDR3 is TGTGCCAGCAGTGAGAGGTTTGGCAGTAGCACAGATACGCAGCATTTT. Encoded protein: CASSERFGSSTDTQHF.